The TCR beta chain under discussion was sequenced for a study of cytomegalovirus exposure and HLA in healthy donors. About this clone itself: What it recognizes is unknown.

Overall study results and limits: A list of around 150 TCR beta chains associated with cytomegalovirus was given.

The PCR employed 60 Vbeta primers together with 13 Jbeta primers. Repertoires were generated with immunoSEQ multiplex PCR, while TCRdb's copy carries only in-frame clones and drops some. The top ten hold just under 4.5% of the sample, which has under 200,000 clones, approximately 71% seen once. The specimen sequenced was PBMCs. The sequence came from a woman between 18 and 29 years old in good health and CMV-seropositive.

The CDR3 sequence is CASGKTGISSYEQYF. The CDR3, as DNA: TGTGCCAGCGGAAAGACAGGGATAAGCTCCTACGAGCAGTACTTC. The chain recombines TRBV27 with TRBJ2-7; 7 nucleotides agree with TRBD1. This CDR3 comprises 15 residues. V shed 8 bases, J shed 0 bases, and the junction held 10 bases outside the gene matches. Germline CDR1 MNHEY, CDR2 SMNVEV (reference sequence).